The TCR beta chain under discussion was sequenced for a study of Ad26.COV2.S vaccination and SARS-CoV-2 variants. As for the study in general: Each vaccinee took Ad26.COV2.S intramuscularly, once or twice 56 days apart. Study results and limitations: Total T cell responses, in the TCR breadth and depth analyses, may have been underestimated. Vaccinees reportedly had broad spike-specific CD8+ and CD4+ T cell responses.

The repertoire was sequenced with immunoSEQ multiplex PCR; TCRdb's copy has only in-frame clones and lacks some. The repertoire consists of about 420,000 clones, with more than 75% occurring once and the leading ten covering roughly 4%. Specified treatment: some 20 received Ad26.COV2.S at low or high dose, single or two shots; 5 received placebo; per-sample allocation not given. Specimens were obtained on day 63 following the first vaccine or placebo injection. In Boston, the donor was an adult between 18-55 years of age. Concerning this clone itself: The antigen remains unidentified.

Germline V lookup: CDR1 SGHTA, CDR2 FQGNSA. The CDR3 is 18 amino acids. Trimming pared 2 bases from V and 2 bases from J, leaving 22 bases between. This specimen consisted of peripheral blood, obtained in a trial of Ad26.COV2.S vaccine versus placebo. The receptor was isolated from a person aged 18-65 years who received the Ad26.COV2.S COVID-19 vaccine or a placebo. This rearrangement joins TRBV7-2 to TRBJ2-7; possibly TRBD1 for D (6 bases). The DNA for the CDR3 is TGTGCCAGCAGCTTAAGCTCCCGCTCGGACAGTAACCCCTACGAGCAGTACTTC. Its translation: CASSLSSRSDSNPYEQYF.